This is a list of T cell receptor beta chains from one sample in a study of T-cell memory formation after mild COVID-19. Using its own MiXCR run on the 5' RACE reads, TCRdb lists one record per CDR3 protein. The sample holds 110,000 to 150,000 distinct CDR3 sequences, approximately 26% seen once. Specimen: PBMCs or a T cell subset sorted from them (not recorded which). The receptors shown here come from an adult woman who had mild COVID-19 (a few samples of this study predate the infection). Cell type and time point are not known. CDR3s include the opening cysteine and the closing phenylalanine or tryptophan. D genes are given only for firm matches. The listing skips clone size in some rows; elsewhere it reads once, few, many or a size class.

d_call clone_size j_call v_call cdr3_nt cdr3_aa
TRBD1 NA TRBJ2-7 TRBV7-7 TGTGCCAGCAGCCCCGGGACAGGGACCGAGCAGTACTTC CASSPGTGTEQYF
NA NA TRBJ1-2 TRBV6-5 TGTGCCAGCAGTTGGACATCCTCTTATGGCTACACCTTC CASSWTSSYGYTF
NA NA TRBJ2-1 TRBV7-9 TGTGCCAGCGCAAAGGGCGGAGAGCAGTTCTTC CASAKGGEQFF
NA NA TRBJ2-1 TRBV24-1 TGTGCCACCAGTGATATATCAGGTTACAATGAGCAGTTCTTC CATSDISGYNEQFF
TRBD2 NA TRBJ2-1 TRBV12-3/TRBV12-4 TGTGCCAGCAGTCTCAGACTAGCGATACTCTCTTACAATGAGCAGTTCTTC CASSLRLAILSYNEQFF
NA NA TRBJ2-5 TRBV12-3/TRBV12-4 TGTGCCACAAGAGGGTTGGAGGAGACCCAGTACTTC CATRGLEETQYF
NA few TRBJ1-2 TRBV9 TGTGCCAGCAGCCCCAGACCCCCCGACTATGGCTACACCTTC CASSPRPPDYGYTF
TRBD2 NA TRBJ2-3 TRBV7-2 TGTGCCAGCAGCCGCTACCGGGGGGGCACAGATACGCAGTATTTT CASSRYRGGTDTQYF
TRBD2 few TRBJ2-6 TRBV15 TGTGCCACCAGCGTGTCTAGCGGGAGGCTTAAGGCTGGGGCCAACGTCCTGACTTTC CATSVSSGRLKAGANVLTF
NA NA TRBJ1-1 TRBV18 TGTGCCAGCTCACCCGCACCCGAGGGGGTGAACACTGAAGCTTTCTTT CASSPAPEGVNTEAFF
NA few TRBJ2-7 TRBV7-9 TGTGCCAGCAGCTTAACCGATGACAGCTCCTACGAGCAGTACTTC CASSLTDDSSYEQYF
TRBD1 NA TRBJ2-7 TRBV25-1 TGTGCCAGCAGTGAATCATCCGGGACAGGGGGTACCTACGAGCAGTACTTC CASSESSGTGGTYEQYF
NA many TRBJ2-2 TRBV7-9 TGTGCCAGCAGCCCGGGCCGACTGTCCGGGGAGCTGTTTTTT CASSPGRLSGELFF
NA NA TRBJ1-1 TRBV20-1 TGCAGTGCTAGAGATAATGAGGTCCTGAACACTGAAGCTTTCTTT CSARDNEVLNTEAFF
NA few TRBJ1-1 TRBV5-1 TGCGCCACAAAGCAAGGTACTGAAGCTTTCTTT CATKQGTEAFF
TRBD1 NA TRBJ2-7 TRBV29-1 TGCAGCGTTGAAAGACAGGGTGGCTACGAGCAGTACTTC CSVERQGGYEQYF
NA NA TRBJ1-2 TRBV3-1 TGTGCCAGCAGCCAAGCCCGGGAGATTCGTGACTATGGCTACACCTTC CASSQAREIRDYGYTF
TRBD1 NA TRBJ1-1 TRBV7-3 TGTGCCAGCAGCTTAATTGAGGGGGCGGAAGCTTTCTTT CASSLIEGAEAFF
TRBD2 few TRBJ2-1 TRBV4-3 TGCGCCAGCAGCCAAGATATGTCCTTAGCGGGAGGCGATACCAATGAGCAGTTCTTC CASSQDMSLAGGDTNEQFF
TRBD1 few TRBJ1-1 TRBV27 TGTGCCAGCAGTTTATCGAGACAGGGGAACACTGAAGCTTTCTTT CASSLSRQGNTEAFF
NA NA TRBJ1-4 TRBV2 TGTGCCAGCAGTGAAGACACAGCGAATGAAAAACTGTTTTTT CASSEDTANEKLFF
NA NA TRBJ2-1 TRBV5-5 TGTGCCAGCAGCTGGGACATCAACAATGAGCAGTTCTTC CASSWDINNEQFF
TRBD1 few TRBJ2-7 TRBV6-6 TGTGCCAGCGGGAAGACCGGGACAGGGAAATACGAGCAGTACTTC CASGKTGTGKYEQYF
TRBD1 NA TRBJ2-7 TRBV27 TGTGCCAGCGGGGGACAGGGTAAGGACTACGAGCAGTACTTC CASGGQGKDYEQYF
NA NA TRBJ1-4 TRBV6-5 TGTGCCAGCAGGTCCAGGGTTGATGAAAAACTGTTTTTT CASRSRVDEKLFF
NA few TRBJ1-4 TRBV6-6 TGTGCCAGCAGGGGTGAGACTAATGAAAAACTGTTTTTT CASRGETNEKLFF
NA NA TRBJ2-5 TRBV7-9 TGTGCCAGCAGCTTAGGAGGGGCGGAGGAGACCCAGTACTTC CASSLGGAEETQYF
NA few TRBJ2-2 TRBV4-3 TGCGCCAGCAGACAGAACACCGGGGAGCTGTTTTTT CASRQNTGELFF
TRBD2 few TRBJ2-2 TRBV6-1 TGTGCCAGCCCGGGACTAGCGGTGAACACCGGGGAGCTGTTTTTT CASPGLAVNTGELFF
NA few TRBJ2-5 TRBV24-1 TGTGCCACCAGTAGTGGGGAATACCTAAGAGCTGGCCAGTACTTC CATSSGEYLRAGQYF
NA few TRBJ1-1 TRBV2 TGTGCCAGCGGGGTAATGAACACTGAAGCTTTCTTT CASGVMNTEAFF
NA few TRBJ2-3 TRBV4-1 TGCGCCAGCAGCCCCGCCCCTAGCGTAAGCACAGATACGCAGTATTTT CASSPAPSVSTDTQYF
NA NA TRBJ1-2 TRBV12-3/TRBV12-4 TGTGCCACCACCGGAGGGTCCTATGGCTATGGCTACACCTTC CATTGGSYGYGYTF
NA NA TRBJ2-7 TRBV7-6 TGTGCCAGCAGCTCCCGCGGCCGCTCCTACGAGCAGTACTTC CASSSRGRSYEQYF
NA NA TRBJ1-1 TRBV29-1 TGCAGCGTTGATGGACTGGCTGAAGCTTTCTTT CSVDGLAEAFF
TRBD1 few TRBJ2-1 TRBV5-1 TGCGCCAGCAGTTGGGGGACAGGGGTTTACAATGAGCAGTTCTTC CASSWGTGVYNEQFF
NA NA TRBJ2-1 TRBV27 TGTGCCAGCAGTCCGGGCTACACCTACAATGAGCAGTTCTTC CASSPGYTYNEQFF
NA NA TRBJ2-1 TRBV7-2 TGTGCCAGCAGCTTCCACGGGTTTGAGCAGTTCTTC CASSFHGFEQFF
TRBD1 NA TRBJ1-2 TRBV27 TGTGCCAGCAGTTCCCAGGGGGCCACCTATGGCTACACCTTC CASSSQGATYGYTF
NA NA TRBJ1-3 TRBV3-1 TGTGCCAGCAGTCCGGAGACGGTGGACACCATATATTTT CASSPETVDTIYF
NA NA TRBJ1-1 TRBV12-3/TRBV12-4 TGTGCCAGCAGTATCACAGGGCTACAGAACACTGAAGCTTTCTTT CASSITGLQNTEAFF
TRBD2 few TRBJ2-7 TRBV20-1 TGCACCCCCACCCCCTTAGCTAGCGGGAACTCCTACGAGCAGTACTTC CTPTPLASGNSYEQYF
NA NA TRBJ1-5 TRBV12-3/TRBV12-4 TGTGCCAGCAGTTTAGCAGGGGCGCGGAGCAATCAGCCCCAGCATTTT CASSLAGARSNQPQHF
NA NA TRBJ2-7 TRBV2 TGTGCCAGCAGCGCCAGCGGAGTCCGTACCTACGAGCAGTACTTC CASSASGVRTYEQYF
NA NA TRBJ2-1 TRBV24-1 TGTGCCACCATGATGGGCGGTGAGCAGTTCTTC CATMMGGEQFF
NA once TRBJ2-7 TRBV4-1 TGCGCCAGCAGCCAAGATCTATCTAGCGACGAGCAGTACTTC CASSQDLSSDEQYF
NA NA TRBJ1-1 TRBV6-5 TGTGCCAGCAGTTACGGGGGGACGGGACCGGGATCTGAAGCTTTCTTT CASSYGGTGPGSEAFF